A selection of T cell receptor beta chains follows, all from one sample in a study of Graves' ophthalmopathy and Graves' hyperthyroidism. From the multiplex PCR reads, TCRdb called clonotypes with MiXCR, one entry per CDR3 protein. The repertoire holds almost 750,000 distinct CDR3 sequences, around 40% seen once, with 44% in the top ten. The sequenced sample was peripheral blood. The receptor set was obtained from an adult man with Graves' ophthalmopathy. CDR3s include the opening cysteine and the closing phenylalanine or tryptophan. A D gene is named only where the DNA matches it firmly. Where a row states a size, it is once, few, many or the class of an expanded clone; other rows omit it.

cdr3_aa: CSVVTGIRETQYF
cdr3_nt: TGCAGCGTTGTAACAGGAATTAGGGAGACCCAGTACTTC
j_call: TRBJ2-5
v_call: TRBV29-1
d_call: -
clone_size: many

cdr3_aa: CASSAGGDHSNQPQHF
cdr3_nt: TGTGCCAGTAGTGCGGGGGGTGACCATAGCAATCAGCCCCAGCATTTT
j_call: TRBJ1-5
v_call: TRBV19
d_call: -
clone_size: -

cdr3_aa: CASSVAPVTGDQYF
cdr3_nt: TGTGCCAGCAGCGTAGCTCCGGTTACGGGGGACCAGTACTTC
j_call: TRBJ2-5
v_call: TRBV9
d_call: -
clone_size: many

cdr3_aa: CASSLGPRQGYSPLHF
cdr3_nt: TGTGCCAGCAGCTTAGGACCGAGACAGGGGTATTCACCCCTCCACTTT
j_call: TRBJ1-6
v_call: TRBV7-9
d_call: TRBD1
clone_size: many

cdr3_aa: CASSSPTGTNTEALF
cdr3_nt: TGCGCCAGCAGCTCTCCGACAGGAACGAACACTGAAGCTCTCTTT
j_call: TRBJ1-1
v_call: TRBV19
d_call: -
clone_size: -

cdr3_aa: CASSWPGAVDEVEQYF
cdr3_nt: TGTGCCAGCAGCTGGCCGGGCGCAGTCGACGAGGTCGAGCAGTACTTC
j_call: TRBJ2-7
v_call: TRBV5-5
d_call: -
clone_size: few

cdr3_aa: CASSLSYYGYTF
cdr3_nt: TGTGCCAGCAGTCTAAGCTACTATGGCTACACCTTC
j_call: TRBJ1-2
v_call: TRBV2
d_call: -
clone_size: -

cdr3_aa: CASSELPGVSQPQHF
cdr3_nt: TGTGCCAGCAGTGAATTGCCAGGGGTTTCTCAGCCCCAGCATTTT
j_call: TRBJ1-5
v_call: TRBV24-1
d_call: -
clone_size: -

cdr3_aa: CATSTSVRGNQPQHF
cdr3_nt: TGTGCCACCAGCACCTCGGTCAGGGGTAACCAGCCCCAGCATTTT
j_call: TRBJ1-5
v_call: TRBV15
d_call: -
clone_size: many

cdr3_aa: CASSFSLEGFYGYTF
cdr3_nt: TGTGCCAGCAGTTTCTCCCTTGAGGGGTTCTATGGCTACACCTTC
j_call: TRBJ1-2
v_call: TRBV7-9
d_call: -
clone_size: -

cdr3_aa: CASSVGLANTGELFF
cdr3_nt: TGTGCCAGCAGCGTCGGACTAGCGAACACCGGGGAGCTGTTTTTT
j_call: TRBJ2-2
v_call: TRBV12-3/TRBV12-4
d_call: TRBD2
clone_size: -

cdr3_aa: CATSVEGGRGEKLFF
cdr3_nt: TGTGCCACCAGCGTGGAGGGGGGTCGTGGAGAAAAACTGTTTTTT
j_call: TRBJ1-4
v_call: TRBV15
d_call: -
clone_size: -

cdr3_aa: CATSSLWTYGTGEGYTF
cdr3_nt: TGTGCCACCAGCAGTCTTTGGACGTACGGGACGGGCGAAGGCTACACCTTC
j_call: TRBJ1-2
v_call: TRBV15
d_call: -
clone_size: once

cdr3_aa: CSVEDYEQYF
cdr3_nt: TGCAGCGTCGAGGACTACGAGCAGTACTTC
j_call: TRBJ2-7
v_call: TRBV29-1
d_call: -
clone_size: many

cdr3_aa: CASNQLGADYGYTF
cdr3_nt: TGTGCCAGCAATCAATTAGGGGCCGACTATGGCTACACCTTC
j_call: TRBJ1-2
v_call: TRBV6-6
d_call: -
clone_size: -

cdr3_aa: CASSYSSVGELFF
cdr3_nt: TGTGCCAGCAGTTACTCGTCGGTCGGGGAGCTGTTTTTT
j_call: TRBJ2-2
v_call: TRBV6-5
d_call: -
clone_size: many

cdr3_aa: CASRPPDRVNTEAFF
cdr3_nt: TGTGCCAGTAGGCCCCCCGACAGGGTGAACACTGAAGCTTTCTTT
j_call: TRBJ1-1
v_call: TRBV19
d_call: TRBD1
clone_size: -

cdr3_aa: CASSELGGRSSYEQYF
cdr3_nt: TGTGCCAGCAGTGAATTAGGGGGGAGATCCTCCTACGAGCAGTACTTC
j_call: TRBJ2-7
v_call: TRBV25-1
d_call: -
clone_size: -

cdr3_aa: CASSLSYGYEQYF
cdr3_nt: TGTGCCAGCAGTTTATCGTACGGGTACGAGCAGTACTTC
j_call: TRBJ2-7
v_call: TRBV7-6
d_call: -
clone_size: -

cdr3_aa: CASSEFAGTVEQFF
cdr3_nt: TGTGCCAGCAGTGAGTTTGCAGGAACGGTTGAGCAGTTTTTT
j_call: TRBJ2-2
v_call: TRBV25-1
d_call: -
clone_size: few

cdr3_aa: CASSSGSVGPEAFF
cdr3_nt: TGTGCCAGCAGCTCCGGGAGTGTAGGCCCTGAAGCTTTCTTT
j_call: TRBJ1-1
v_call: TRBV7-9
d_call: -
clone_size: many

cdr3_aa: CASSYKSLNTEAFF
cdr3_nt: TGTGCCAGCAGTTACAAGAGTTTGAACACTGAAGCTTTCTTT
j_call: TRBJ1-1
v_call: TRBV6-4
d_call: -
clone_size: few

cdr3_aa: CASSSGGGLHF
cdr3_nt: TGTGCCAGCAGCTCCGGGGGGGGCCTCCACTTT
j_call: TRBJ1-6
v_call: TRBV5-6
d_call: -
clone_size: -

cdr3_aa: CASSVTGGYEQYF
cdr3_nt: TGTGCCAGCAGCGTCACAGGGGGCTACGAGCAGTACTTC
j_call: TRBJ2-7
v_call: TRBV7-9
d_call: TRBD1
clone_size: few

cdr3_aa: CAISESGHEQYF
cdr3_nt: TGTGCCATCAGTGAAAGCGGGCACGAGCAGTACTTC
j_call: TRBJ2-7
v_call: TRBV10-3
d_call: -
clone_size: -